These 23 T cell receptor beta chains came from one sample sequenced in a study of monozygotic twins with inflammatory bowel disease. TCRdb reprocessed the 5' RACE reads and keeps a single row for each CDR3 protein, giving no DNA. This listing includes 440,000 or so distinct CDR3 sequences. The sequencing sample was made of blood. The receptors come from a human donor with ulcerative colitis or Crohn's disease, or a healthy co-twin of an affected twin (not recorded which).

The chain carries TRBV20-1 and TRBJ2-7; TCRdb reports TRBD2, a call that lacks DNA to check it against. This CDR3 is built from 14 residues. Germline V gives CDR1 DFQATT, CDR2 SNEGSKA (reference sequence). The CDR3 loop is CSAYRGPTRYEQYF.

This rearrangement joins TRBV7-2 to TRBJ2-7. Germline CDR1 and CDR2: SGHTA and FQGNSA. The CDR3 sequence is 13 residues long. The CDR3 region is CASSSPTIFEQYF.

CDR3 sequence: CASSQGRAGGPGKNIQYF. The V gene is TRBV4-1, the J gene TRBJ2-4; no DNA is available, so the TRBD2 call from TCRdb remains unchecked. CDR3 length: 18 residues. CDR1 and CDR2 from the germline V gene are MGHRA and YSYEKL.

The chain has TRBV6-1 and TRBJ1-3; the D call from TCRdb, TRBD1, cannot be confirmed without DNA. This CDR3 is 16 amino acids long. The germline V gene encodes CDR1 MNHNS and CDR2 SASEGT. The CDR3 is CASRPGSAYSGNTIYF.

The gene calls are TRBV10-3 and TRBJ2-1. This CDR3 has 13 amino acids. Germline-derived CDR1 and CDR2 are ENHRY and SYGVKD. The CDR3 loop reads CAIGDLGKDEQFF.

This chain joins TRBV5-1 and TRBJ2-1; TCRdb's D call, TRBD2, is unchecked because there is no DNA. Per the germline V gene, CDR1 is SGHRS and CDR2 is YFSETQ. The CDR3 has 15 amino acids. CDR3 in amino acids: CASSLGTSGVNEQFF.

This chain joins TRBV7-2 and TRBJ2-5; no DNA is available, so the TRBD1 call from TCRdb remains unchecked. The CDR3 totals 14 residues. Germline V gene sequence: CDR1 SGHTA, CDR2 FQGNSA. CDR3: CASSFGQVQETRYF. Supplemented by reference TRBV7-2 and TRBJ2-5, the full variable domain reads GAGVSQSPSNKVTEKGKDVELRCDPISGHTALYWYRQSLGQGLEFLIYFQGNSAPDKSGLPSDRFSAERTGGSVSTLTIQRTQQEDSAVYLCASSFGQVQETRYFGPGTRLLVL.

V gene TRBV12-3 or TRBV12-4 combines with J gene TRBJ2-6. This CDR3 comprises 12 residues. This CDR3 is CASSSAPNVLTF.

V is TRBV15 and J is TRBJ2-1; TCRdb calls TRBD2, which cannot be checked without DNA. The germline V gene encodes CDR1 LNHNV and CDR2 YYDKDF (reference sequence). This CDR3 comprises 16 residues. CDR3: CATSRTGLAGYSEQFF.

The J gene is TRBJ2-1, the V gene TRBV7-9; lacking DNA, the TRBD1 call made by TCRdb goes unchecked. This CDR3 comprises 16 residues. Germline assignment: CDR1 SEHNR and CDR2 FQNEAQ (reference sequence). The CDR3 loop is CASSPPGTSSYNEQFF.

The CDR3 sequence: CASNRAGVNTGELFF. The rearrangement uses TRBV6-1 and TRBJ2-2; lacking DNA, the TRBD2 call made by TCRdb goes unchecked. The CDR3 covers 15 residues. CDR1 and CDR2 from the germline V gene are MNHNS and SASEGT.

The chain recombines TRBV29-1 with TRBJ2-2; without DNA, the TCRdb call of TRBD1 cannot be checked. This CDR3 is 16 amino acids long. From germline, CDR1 is SQVTM and CDR2 ANQGSEA. CDR3 protein: CSVEATGGGSIGELFF.

J is TRBJ2-7 and V is TRBV4-1; TCRdb selects TRBD1, and the lack of DNA leaves this call unchecked. The CDR3 consists of 11 residues. Per the germline V gene, CDR1 is MGHRA and CDR2 is YSYEKL. CDR3 in amino acids: CASMGGGEQYF.

The gene calls are TRBV7-6 and TRBJ2-2; TCRdb's assignment of TRBD1 cannot be checked, as there is no DNA. The CDR3 loop spans 17 amino acids. Germline V CDR1 and CDR2: SGHVS, FNYEAQ. This CDR3 reads CASSSGPVGPYTGELFF.

The J gene is TRBJ1-4, the V gene TRBV5-1. Germline CDR1 SGHRS, CDR2 YFSETQ. This CDR3 has 13 residues. The CDR3: CASSLGTNEKLFF. Combining the CDR3 with reference TRBV5-1 and TRBJ1-4 gives the whole variable domain KAGVTQTPRYLIKTRGQQVTLSCSPISGHRSVSWYQQTPGQGLQFLFEYFSETQRNKGNFPGRFSGRQFSNSRSEMNVSTLELGDSALYLCASSLGTNEKLFFGSGTQLSVL.

J is TRBJ2-3 and V is TRBV28; TCRdb names TRBD1, which stays unverified in the absence of DNA. This CDR3 spans 16 amino acids. Germline V gene lookup returns CDR1 MDHEN and CDR2 SYDVKM. The CDR3 spells CASSPGTGGTHDTQYF. Full variable domain (outside the CDR3, taken from reference TRBV28 and TRBJ2-3): DVKVTQSSRYLVKRTGEKVFLECVQDMDHENMFWYRQDPGLGLRLIYFSYDVKMKEKGDIPEGYSVSREKKERFSLILESASTNQTSMYLCASSPGTGGTHDTQYFGPGTRLTVL.

This chain connects TRBV30 to TRBJ2-5. Germline V gene lookup returns CDR1 GTSNPN and CDR2 SVGIG (reference sequence). This CDR3 comprises 15 residues. The CDR3 here is CAWSVGVSNQETQYF.

The genes are TRBV6-2 or TRBV6-3 and TRBJ2-3; no DNA is available, so the TRBD2 call from TCRdb remains unchecked. The V gene's germline CDR1 is MNHEY and CDR2 SVGEGT. The CDR3 is made up of 12 amino acids. CDR3 residues: CASSGGEFTQYF.

The chain recombines TRBV3-1 with TRBJ1-1; TCRdb's D call, TRBD1, is unchecked because there is no DNA. Germline CDR1 and CDR2: LGHDT and YNNKEL (reference sequence). CDR3 length equals 14 residues. This CDR3 reads CASSPYRGETEAFF.

The chain carries TRBV15 and TRBJ1-4; the D call of TRBD1 rests on TCRdb alone, since no DNA is present to check it. This CDR3 has 16 residues. Germline values: CDR1 LNHNV, CDR2 YYDKDF (reference sequence). CDR3 residues: CATSSKDRGRNEKLFF.

The rearrangement joins TRBV4-3 to TRBJ2-1; the TCRdb D gene call, TRBD2, has no DNA to confirm it. Germline loops: CDR1 LGHNA, CDR2 YSLEER. The CDR3 covers 14 residues. CDR3 sequence: CASSHGLGYNEQFF.

The V call is TRBV5-1, the J call TRBJ1-5; TCRdb designates TRBD1, a call that cannot be tested without DNA. The CDR3 extends over 15 amino acids. CDR1 and CDR2 from the germline V gene are SGHRS and YFSETQ. CDR3 in amino acids: CASSEQGYSNQPQHF.

The chain links TRBV4-3 to TRBJ1-1. CDR1 and CDR2 (germline): LGHNA, YSLEER. The CDR3 has 13 amino acids. The CDR3 loop reads CASSWGLDTEAFF.